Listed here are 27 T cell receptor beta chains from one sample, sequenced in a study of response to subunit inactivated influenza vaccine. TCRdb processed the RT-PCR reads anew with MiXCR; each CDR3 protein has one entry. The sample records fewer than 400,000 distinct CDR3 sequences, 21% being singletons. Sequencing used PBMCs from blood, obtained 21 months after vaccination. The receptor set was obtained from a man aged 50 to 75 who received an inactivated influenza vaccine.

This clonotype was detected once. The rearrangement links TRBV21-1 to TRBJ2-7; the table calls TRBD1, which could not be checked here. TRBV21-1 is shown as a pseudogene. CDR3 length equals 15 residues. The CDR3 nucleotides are TGTGCCAGCAGCTCCGTCGCCGGGAAGGTATACGAGCAGTACTTC. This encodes CASSSVAGKVYEQYF.

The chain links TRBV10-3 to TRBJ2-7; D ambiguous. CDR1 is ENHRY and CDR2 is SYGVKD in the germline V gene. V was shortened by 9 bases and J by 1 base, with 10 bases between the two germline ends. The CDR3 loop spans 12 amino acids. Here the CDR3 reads CAIATVSYEQYF. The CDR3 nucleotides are TGTGCCATAGCGACGGTATCCTACGAGCAGTACTTC.

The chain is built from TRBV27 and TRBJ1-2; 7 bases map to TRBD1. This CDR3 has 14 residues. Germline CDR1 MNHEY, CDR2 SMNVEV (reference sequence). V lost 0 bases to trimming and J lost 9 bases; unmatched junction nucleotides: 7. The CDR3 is CASSLSGQSARYTF. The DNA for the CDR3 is TGTGCCAGCAGTTTATCGGGACAGTCTGCTCGCTACACCTTC.

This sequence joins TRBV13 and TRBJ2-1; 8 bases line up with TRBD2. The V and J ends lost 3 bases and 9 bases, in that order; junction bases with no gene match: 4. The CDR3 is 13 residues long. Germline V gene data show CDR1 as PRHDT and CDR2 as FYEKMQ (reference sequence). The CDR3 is CASSLTSVSEQFF. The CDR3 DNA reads TGTGCCAGCAGCTTGACTAGCGTCTCTGAGCAGTTCTTC. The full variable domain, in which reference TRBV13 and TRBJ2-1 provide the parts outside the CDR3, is AAGVIQSPRHLIKEKRETATLKCYPIPRHDTVYWYQQGPGQDPQFLISFYEKMQSDKGSIPDRFSAQQFSDYHSELNMSSLELGDSALYFCASSLTSVSEQFFGPGTRLTVL.

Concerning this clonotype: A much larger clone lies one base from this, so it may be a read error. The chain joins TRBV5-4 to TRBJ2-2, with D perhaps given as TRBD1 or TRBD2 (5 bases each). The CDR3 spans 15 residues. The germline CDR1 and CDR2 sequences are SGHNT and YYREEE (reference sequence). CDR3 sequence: CASSFPTAHTGEPFF. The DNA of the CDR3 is TGTGCCAGCAGCTTTCCGACAGCCCACACCGGGGAGCCGTTTTTT.

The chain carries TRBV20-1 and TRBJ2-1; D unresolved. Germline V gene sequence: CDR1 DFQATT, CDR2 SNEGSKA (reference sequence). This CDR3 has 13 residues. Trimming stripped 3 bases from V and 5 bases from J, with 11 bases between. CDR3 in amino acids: CSASGLINNEQFF. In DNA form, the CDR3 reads TGCAGTGCTAGTGGGCTGATAAACAATGAGCAGTTCTTC.

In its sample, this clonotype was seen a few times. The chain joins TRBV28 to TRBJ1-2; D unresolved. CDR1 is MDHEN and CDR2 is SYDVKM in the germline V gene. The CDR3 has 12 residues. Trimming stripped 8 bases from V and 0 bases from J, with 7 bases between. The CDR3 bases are TGTGCCAGCGTCGGATCTAACTATGGCTACACCTTC. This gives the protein CASVGSNYGYTF.

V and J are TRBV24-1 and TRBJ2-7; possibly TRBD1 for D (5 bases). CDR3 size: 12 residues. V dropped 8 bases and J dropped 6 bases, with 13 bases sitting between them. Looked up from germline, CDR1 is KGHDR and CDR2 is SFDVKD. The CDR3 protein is CATTSRAPEQYF. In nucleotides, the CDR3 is TGTGCCACCACTTCCAGGGCCCCCGAGCAGTACTTC.

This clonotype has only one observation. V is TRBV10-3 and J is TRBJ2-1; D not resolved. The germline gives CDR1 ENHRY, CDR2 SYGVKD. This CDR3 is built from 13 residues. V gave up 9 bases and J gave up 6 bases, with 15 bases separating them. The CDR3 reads CAIKPGTLNEQFF. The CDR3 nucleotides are TGTGCCATTAAACCGGGCACTCTCAATGAGCAGTTCTTC.

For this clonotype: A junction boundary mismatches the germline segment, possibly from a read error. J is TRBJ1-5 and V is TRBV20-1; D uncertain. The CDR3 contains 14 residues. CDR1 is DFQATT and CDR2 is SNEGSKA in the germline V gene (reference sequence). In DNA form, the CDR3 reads TGCAGTGCTAGTACAGCCGATAGCAATCAGGCCCAGCATTTT. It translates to CSASTADSNQAQHF.

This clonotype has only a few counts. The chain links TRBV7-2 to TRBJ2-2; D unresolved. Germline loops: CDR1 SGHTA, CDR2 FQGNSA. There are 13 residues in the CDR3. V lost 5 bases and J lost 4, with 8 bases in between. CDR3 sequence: CASSPSPTGELFF. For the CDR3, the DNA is TGTGCCAGCAGCCCGTCCCCCACCGGGGAGCTGTTTTTT.

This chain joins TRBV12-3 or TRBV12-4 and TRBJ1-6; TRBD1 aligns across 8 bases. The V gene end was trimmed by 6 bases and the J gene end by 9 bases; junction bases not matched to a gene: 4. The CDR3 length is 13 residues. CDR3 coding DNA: TGTGCCAGCAGCGCGGACAGGGCTTCACCCCTCCACTTT. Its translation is CASSADRASPLHF.

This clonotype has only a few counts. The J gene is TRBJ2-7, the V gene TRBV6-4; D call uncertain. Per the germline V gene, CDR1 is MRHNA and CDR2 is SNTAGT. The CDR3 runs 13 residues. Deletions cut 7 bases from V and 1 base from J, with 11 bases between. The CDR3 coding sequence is TGTGCCAGCACGTTCGGCAGGTCCTACGAGCAGTACTTC. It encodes CASTFGRSYEQYF.

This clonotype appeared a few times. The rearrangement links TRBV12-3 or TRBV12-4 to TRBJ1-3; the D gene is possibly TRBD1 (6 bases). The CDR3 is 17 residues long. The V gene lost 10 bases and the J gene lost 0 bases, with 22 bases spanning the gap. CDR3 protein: CATTRGTGILSGNTIYF. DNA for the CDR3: TGTGCCACCACAAGGGGAACAGGGATCCTCTCTGGAAACACCATATATTTT.

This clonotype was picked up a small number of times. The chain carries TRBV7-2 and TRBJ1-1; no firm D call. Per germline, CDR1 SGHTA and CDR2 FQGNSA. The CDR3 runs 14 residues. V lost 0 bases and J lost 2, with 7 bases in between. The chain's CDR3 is CASSLARENTEAFF. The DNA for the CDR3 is TGTGCCAGCAGCTTAGCGAGGGAAAACACTGAAGCTTTCTTT.

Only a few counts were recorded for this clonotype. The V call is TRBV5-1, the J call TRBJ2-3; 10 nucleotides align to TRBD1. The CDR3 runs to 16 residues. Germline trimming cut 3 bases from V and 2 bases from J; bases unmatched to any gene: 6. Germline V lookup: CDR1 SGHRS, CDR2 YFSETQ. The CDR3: CASSSGTGVNTDTQYF. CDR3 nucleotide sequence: TGCGCCAGCAGCTCTGGGACAGGGGTCAACACAGATACGCAGTATTTT.

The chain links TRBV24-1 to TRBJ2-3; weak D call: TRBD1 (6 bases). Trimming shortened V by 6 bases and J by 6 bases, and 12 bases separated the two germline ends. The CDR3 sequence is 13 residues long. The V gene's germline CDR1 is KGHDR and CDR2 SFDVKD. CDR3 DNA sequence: TGTGCCACCAGTCCAGGGGCGACGGATACGCAGTATTTT. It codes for CATSPGATDTQYF.

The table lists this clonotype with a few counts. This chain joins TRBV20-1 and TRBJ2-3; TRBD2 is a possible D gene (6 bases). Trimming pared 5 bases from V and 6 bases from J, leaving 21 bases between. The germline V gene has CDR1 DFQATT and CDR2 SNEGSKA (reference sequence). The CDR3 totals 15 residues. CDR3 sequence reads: CSALVWGGPQDTQYF. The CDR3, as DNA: TGCAGTGCTCTGGTATGGGGAGGCCCCCAGGATACGCAGTATTTT.

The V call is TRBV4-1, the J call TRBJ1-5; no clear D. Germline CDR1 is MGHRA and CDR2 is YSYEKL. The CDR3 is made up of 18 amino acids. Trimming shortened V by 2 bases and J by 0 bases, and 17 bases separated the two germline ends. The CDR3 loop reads CASSQFISGRYSNQPQHF. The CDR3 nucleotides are TGCGCCAGCAGCCAATTCATCAGTGGCCGATATAGCAATCAGCCCCAGCATTTT.

In DNA, the CDR3 is TGTGCCAGCTCACCCCCTGGGACAGGAAAGACTGAAGCTTTCTTT. It yields the protein CASSPPGTGKTEAFF. V and J are TRBV18 and TRBJ1-1, with TRBD1 identical over 8 bases. V dropped 3 bases and J dropped 5; count of bases not matched to a gene: 8. The CDR3 loop spans 15 amino acids. Germline V gene data show CDR1 as KGHSH and CDR2 as LQKENI.

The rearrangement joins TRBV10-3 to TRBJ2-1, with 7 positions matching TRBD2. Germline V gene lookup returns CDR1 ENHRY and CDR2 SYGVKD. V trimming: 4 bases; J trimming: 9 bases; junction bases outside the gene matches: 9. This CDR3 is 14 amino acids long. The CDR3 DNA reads TGTGCCATCAGTGTTGGACTAGATTTGGGTGAGCAGTTCTTC. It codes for CAISVGLDLGEQFF.

CDR3 region: CASTGHTSTDTQYF. The CDR3 nucleotides are TGTGCCAGCACCGGGCACACAAGCACAGATACGCAGTATTTT. V and J are TRBV2 and TRBJ2-3, with D uncertain. Germline values: CDR1 SNHLY, CDR2 FYNNEI. The CDR3 runs 14 residues. V was clipped by 7 bases and J by 0 bases, with 11 bases between them.

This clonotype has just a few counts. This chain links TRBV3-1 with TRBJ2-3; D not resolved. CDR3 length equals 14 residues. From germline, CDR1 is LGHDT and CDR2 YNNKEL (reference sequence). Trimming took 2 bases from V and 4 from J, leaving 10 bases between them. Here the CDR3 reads CASSQHRIADTQYF. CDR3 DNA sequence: TGTGCCAGCAGCCAACATCGGATCGCAGATACGCAGTATTTT.

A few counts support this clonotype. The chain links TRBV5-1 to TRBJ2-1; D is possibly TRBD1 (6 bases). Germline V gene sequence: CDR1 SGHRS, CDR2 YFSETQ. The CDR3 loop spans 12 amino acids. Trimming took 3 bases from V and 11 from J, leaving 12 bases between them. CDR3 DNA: TGCGCCAGCAGCTCACCAGGGGATAAGCAGTTCTTC. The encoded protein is CASSSPGDKQFF. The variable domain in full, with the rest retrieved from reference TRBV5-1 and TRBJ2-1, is KAGVTQTPRYLIKTRGQQVTLSCSPISGHRSVSWYQQTPGQGLQFLFEYFSETQRNKGNFPGRFSGRQFSNSRSEMNVSTLELGDSALYLCASSSPGDKQFFGPGTRLTVL.

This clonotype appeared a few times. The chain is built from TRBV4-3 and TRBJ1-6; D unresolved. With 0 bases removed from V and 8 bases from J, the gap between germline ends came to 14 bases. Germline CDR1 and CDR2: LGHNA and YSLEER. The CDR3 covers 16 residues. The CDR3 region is CASSQEVRSPDSPLHF. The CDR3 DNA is TGCGCCAGCAGCCAAGAAGTAAGGTCCCCCGATTCACCCCTCCACTTT.

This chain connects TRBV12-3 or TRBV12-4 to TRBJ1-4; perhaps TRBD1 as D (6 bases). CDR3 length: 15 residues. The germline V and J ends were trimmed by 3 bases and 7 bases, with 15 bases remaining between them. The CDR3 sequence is CASSFRAGGGEKLFF. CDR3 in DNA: TGTGCCAGCAGTTTCCGAGCGGGGGGCGGTGAAAAACTGTTTTTT.

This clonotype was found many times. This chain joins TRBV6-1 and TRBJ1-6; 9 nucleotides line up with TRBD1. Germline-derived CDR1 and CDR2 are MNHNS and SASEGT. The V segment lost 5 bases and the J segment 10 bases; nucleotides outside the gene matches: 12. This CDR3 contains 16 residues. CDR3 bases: TGTGCCAGCAGTATCCGGACAGGGGCCGTGGGGTCACCCCTCCACTTT. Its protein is CASSIRTGAVGSPLHF.